The rows below give T cell receptor beta chains drawn from one sample of a study of cytomegalovirus exposure and HLA in healthy donors. The method was immunoSEQ multiplex PCR; TCRdb's version includes in-frame clones alone and lacks a portion of them. The sample shows some 49,000 clones, about 94% of them seen only once. The source material was PBMCs. Receptors originate from a woman aged 18-30 years in good health and CMV-seropositive. Each CDR3 is given with its conserved first and last residue. The D gene is left open where the match is weak. The size of a clone is reported for some rows only, either as once, few or many, or as a class for expanded clones.

TRBJ2-7 NA TRBV5-1 NA TGCGCCAGCCGACCGGACATAACCTACGAGCAGTACTTC CASRPDITYEQYF
TRBJ2-1 NA TRBV5-8 NA TGTGCCAGCAGCCGGGGGTTCCGAGGGTACAATGAGCAGTTCTTC CASSRGFRGYNEQFF
TRBJ2-5 NA TRBV7-3 NA TGTGCCAGCAGCTACTCTACTAGTCGGGGGGAGACCCAGTACTTC CASSYSTSRGETQYF
TRBJ2-7 NA TRBV6-8 TRBD2 TGTGCCAGCAGTTACTCGTATTTATCTTGGCTAGCGGGAGGCTCCTACGAGCAGTACTTC CASSYSYLSWLAGGSYEQYF
TRBJ2-7 NA TRBV27 NA TGTGCCAGCAGTTTTCGGGATGGTGAGGGAACCTACGAGCAGTACTTC CASSFRDGEGTYEQYF
TRBJ2-5 NA TRBV5-8 TRBD1 TGTGCCAGCAGCACAGTAGGGACAGGGGCCCTCCAAGAGACCCAGTACTTC CASSTVGTGALQETQYF
TRBJ2-7 NA TRBV27 TRBD2 TGTGCCAGCAGTCTAGCGGGACACGAGCAGTACTTC CASSLAGHEQYF
TRBJ2-7 NA TRBV11-3 NA TGTGCCAGCAGCCGCGGGACGACTGCGCGGACGGTCTACGAGCAGTACTTC CASSRGTTARTVYEQYF
TRBJ1-1 NA TRBV4-1 NA TGCGCCAGCAGCCTAACAGGTGACACTGAAGCTTTCTTT CASSLTGDTEAFF
TRBJ1-1 NA TRBV25-1 NA TGTGCCAGCAGTCCCCCAATGGCAGGGCCTATAGAAACTTTCTTT CASSPPMAGPIETFF
TRBJ2-7 NA TRBV7-9 NA TGTGCCAGCAGCTTAACAGGTTTCTACGAGCAGTACTTC CASSLTGFYEQYF
TRBJ2-1 NA TRBV11-3 TRBD2 TGTGCCAGCAGCTTAGATTGGGCTAGCGGGAGAGTGGGGGAGCAGTTCTTC CASSLDWASGRVGEQFF
TRBJ1-2 NA TRBV29-1 NA TGCAGCGTTGAATCACAGGGACCCGGCTACACCTTC CSVESQGPGYTF
TRBJ2-3 NA TRBV28 NA TGTGCCAGCAGCCCGACTTACTCCACAGATACGCAGTATTTT CASSPTYSTDTQYF
TRBJ1-3 once TRBV7-2 NA TGTGCCAGCAGCCTCTCACAGGGTTCTGGAAACACCATATATTTT CASSLSQGSGNTIYF
TRBJ2-1 NA TRBV13 NA TGTGCCAGCAGCCCAAACAGGGATGGGTATCTGGCCAATGAGCAGTTCTTC CASSPNRDGYLANEQFF
TRBJ2-3 few TRBV5-6 TRBD2 TGTGCCAGCAGCTTGGCCCCGGGGGGGTTCACAGATACGCAGTATTTT CASSLAPGGFTDTQYF
TRBJ2-5 once TRBV9 TRBD2 TGTGCCAGCAGCGTCCTAGCGGGAGGGGGGGAGACCCAGTACTTC CASSVLAGGGETQYF
TRBJ1-1 NA TRBV18 NA TGTGCCAGCTCACCTATCGGCACACGGGACACTGAAGCTTTCTTT CASSPIGTRDTEAFF
TRBJ1-3 NA TRBV29-1 TRBD1 TGCAGCGTTGAAGACACAGGGGTAGGAAACACCATATATTTT CSVEDTGVGNTIYF
TRBJ2-5 NA TRBV4-2 TRBD2 TGTGCCAGCAGCCAGAGGACTAGCGGGACGTACCAAGAGACCCAGTACTTC CASSQRTSGTYQETQYF
TRBJ2-7 NA TRBV6-6 NA TGTGCCAGCAGTTACTTGGCGGTCGGGGAGCAGTACTTC CASSYLAVGEQYF
TRBJ1-1 once TRBV28 NA TGTGCCAGCAGCCCTGGAGGGCAGATGAACACTGAAGCTTTCTTT CASSPGGQMNTEAFF
TRBJ2-3 NA TRBV18 TRBD2 TGTGCCAGCTCACCATTAGCGGGAGGGCCGGCAGATACGCAGTATTTT CASSPLAGGPADTQYF
TRBJ2-1 once TRBV7-3 TRBD1 TGTGCCAGCAGCTTAACGGGCACAGGGGTAGAGTCCTACAATGAGCAGTTCTTC CASSLTGTGVESYNEQFF
TRBJ1-2 NA TRBV27 TRBD1 TGTGCCAGCAGTGTAACAGGGGGGTATGGCTACACCTTC CASSVTGGYGYTF
TRBJ2-2 NA TRBV7-6 NA TGTGCCAGCAGCTTATCCCCCGGGAGCGACACCGGGGAGCTGTTTTTT CASSLSPGSDTGELFF
TRBJ2-2 NA TRBV14 NA TGTGCCAGCAGCCAAGTTCCAGGGGCGAGCACCGGGGAGCTGTTTTTT CASSQVPGASTGELFF
TRBJ2-5 NA TRBV29-1 NA TGCAGTTCCTCGGGGGAGGTAGAGACCCAGTACTTC CSSSGEVETQYF
TRBJ1-5 NA TRBV2 TRBD1 TGTGCCAGCAGTCCGACAGGGGCTCAGCCCCAGCATTTT CASSPTGAQPQHF
TRBJ2-3 NA TRBV6-6 TRBD2 TGTGCCAGCAGGTCCATTCCGGGAGGAGATACGCAGTATTTT CASRSIPGGDTQYF